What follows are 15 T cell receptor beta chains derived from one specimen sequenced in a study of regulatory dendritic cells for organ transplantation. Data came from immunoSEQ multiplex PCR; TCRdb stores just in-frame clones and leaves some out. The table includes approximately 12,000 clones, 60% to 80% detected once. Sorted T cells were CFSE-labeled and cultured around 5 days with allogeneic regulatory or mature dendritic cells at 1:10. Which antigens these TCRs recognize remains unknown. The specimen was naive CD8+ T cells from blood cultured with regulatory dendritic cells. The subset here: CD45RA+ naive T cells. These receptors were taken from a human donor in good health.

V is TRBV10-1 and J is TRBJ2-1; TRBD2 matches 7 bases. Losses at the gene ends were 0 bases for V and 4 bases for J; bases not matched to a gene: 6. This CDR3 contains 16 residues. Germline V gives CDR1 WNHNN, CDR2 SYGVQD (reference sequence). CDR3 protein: CASSESTAGIYNEQFF. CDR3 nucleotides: TGCGCCAGCAGTGAGTCCACAGCGGGGATATACAATGAGCAGTTCTTC.

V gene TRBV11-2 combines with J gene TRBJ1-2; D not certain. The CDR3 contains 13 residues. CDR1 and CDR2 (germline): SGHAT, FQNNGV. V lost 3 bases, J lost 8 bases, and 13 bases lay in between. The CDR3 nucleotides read TGTGCCAGCAGCTTGGCAGGAAGGTTCGGCTACACCTTC. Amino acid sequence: CASSLAGRFGYTF. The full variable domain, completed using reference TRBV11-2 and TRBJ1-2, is EAGVAQSPRYKIIEKRQSVAFWCNPISGHATLYWYQQILGQGPKLLIQFQNNGVVDDSQLPKDRFSAERLKGVDSTLKIQPAKLEDSAVYLCASSLAGRFGYTFGSGTRLTVV.

In DNA, the CDR3 is TGTGCCAGCAGTGAAGGGCAGGGTTACAATGAGCAGTTCTTC. Its protein is CASSEGQGYNEQFF. The chain links TRBV2 to TRBJ2-1; TRBD1 is a possible D gene (5 bases). Germline CDR1 SNHLY, CDR2 FYNNEI. This CDR3 contains 14 residues. The ends were cut back, 1 base at V and 4 bases at J, with 8 bases in the middle.

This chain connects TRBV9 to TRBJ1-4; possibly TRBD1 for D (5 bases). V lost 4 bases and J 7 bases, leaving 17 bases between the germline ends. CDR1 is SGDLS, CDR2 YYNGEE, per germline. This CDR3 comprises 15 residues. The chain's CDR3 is CASSTSGGNGEKLFF. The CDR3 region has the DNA TGTGCCAGCAGCACATCCGGGGGAAATGGTGAAAAACTGTTTTTT.

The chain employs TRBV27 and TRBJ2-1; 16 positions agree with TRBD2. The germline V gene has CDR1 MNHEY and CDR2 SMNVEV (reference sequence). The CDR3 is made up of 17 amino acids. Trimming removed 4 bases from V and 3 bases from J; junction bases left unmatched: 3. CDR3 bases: TGTGCCAGCAGTTCCGGGACTAGCGGGGGGGGCTACAATGAGCAGTTCTTC. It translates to CASSSGTSGGGYNEQFF.

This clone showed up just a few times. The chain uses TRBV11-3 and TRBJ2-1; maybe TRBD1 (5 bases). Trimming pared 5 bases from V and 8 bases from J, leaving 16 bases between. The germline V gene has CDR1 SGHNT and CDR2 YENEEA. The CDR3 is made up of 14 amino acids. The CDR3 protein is CASSPFQGRDEQFF. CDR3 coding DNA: TGTGCCAGCAGCCCGTTCCAGGGTAGGGATGAGCAGTTCTTC.

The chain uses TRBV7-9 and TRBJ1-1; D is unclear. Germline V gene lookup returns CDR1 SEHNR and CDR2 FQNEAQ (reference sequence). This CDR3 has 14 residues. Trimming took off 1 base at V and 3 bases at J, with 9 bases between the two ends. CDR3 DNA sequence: TGTGCCAGCAGCTTAGGAGGGAGGGACACTGAAGCTTTCTTT. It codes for CASSLGGRDTEAFF.

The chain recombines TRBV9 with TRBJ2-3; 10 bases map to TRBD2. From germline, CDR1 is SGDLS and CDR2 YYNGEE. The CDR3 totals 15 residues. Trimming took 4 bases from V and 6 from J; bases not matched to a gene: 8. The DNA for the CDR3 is TGTGCCAGCAGCTTGAGCGGGGGGGCAGGGGATACGCAGTATTTT. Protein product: CASSLSGGAGDTQYF.

CDR3 loop: CASREDRANEKLFF. DNA for the CDR3: TGTGCCAGCAGGGAGGACAGGGCGAATGAAAAACTGTTTTTT. This chain uses TRBV4-2 with TRBJ1-4; 8 positions match TRBD1. This CDR3 has 14 amino acids. Germline CDR1 reads LGHNA; CDR2 reads YNFKEQ. V lost 6 bases and J lost 5; bases outside the gene matches: 5.

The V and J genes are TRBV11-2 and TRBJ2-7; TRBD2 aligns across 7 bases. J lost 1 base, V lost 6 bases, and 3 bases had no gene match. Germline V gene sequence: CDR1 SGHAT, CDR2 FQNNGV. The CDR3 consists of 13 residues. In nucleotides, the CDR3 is TGTGCCAGCAGGGGGGGGATTTCCTACGAGCAGTACTTC. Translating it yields CASRGGISYEQYF.

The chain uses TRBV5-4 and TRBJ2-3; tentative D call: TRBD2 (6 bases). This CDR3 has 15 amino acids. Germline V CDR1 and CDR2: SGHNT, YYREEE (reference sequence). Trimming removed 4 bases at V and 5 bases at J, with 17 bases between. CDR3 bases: TGTGCCAGCAGCGGGTGGGGAGGCGAGGGAGATACGCAGTATTTT. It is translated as CASSGWGGEGDTQYF.

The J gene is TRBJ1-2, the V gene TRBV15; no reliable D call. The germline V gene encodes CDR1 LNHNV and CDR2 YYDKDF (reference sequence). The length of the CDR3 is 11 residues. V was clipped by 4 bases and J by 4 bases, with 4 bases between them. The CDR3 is CATSTFYGYTF. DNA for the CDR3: TGTGCCACCAGCACCTTCTATGGCTACACCTTC.

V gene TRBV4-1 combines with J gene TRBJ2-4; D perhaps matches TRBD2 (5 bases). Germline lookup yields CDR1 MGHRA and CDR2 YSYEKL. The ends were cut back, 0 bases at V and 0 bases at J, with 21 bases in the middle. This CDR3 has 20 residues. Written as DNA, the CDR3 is TGCGCCAGCAGCCAAGAAGGAGCGGTCCTGGTCTCCTTAGCCAAAAACATTCAGTACTTC. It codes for CASSQEGAVLVSLAKNIQYF.

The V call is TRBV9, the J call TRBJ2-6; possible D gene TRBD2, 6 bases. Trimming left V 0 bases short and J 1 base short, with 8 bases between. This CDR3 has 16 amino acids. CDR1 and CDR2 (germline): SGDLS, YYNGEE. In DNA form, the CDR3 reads TGTGCCAGCAGCGTAGCTGCGGGGTCTGGGGCCAACGTCCTGACTTTC. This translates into CASSVAAGSGANVLTF. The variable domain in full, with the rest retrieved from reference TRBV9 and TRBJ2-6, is DSGVTQTPKHLITATGQRVTLRCSPRSGDLSVYWYQQSLDQGLQFLIQYYNGEERAKGNILERFSAQQFPDLHSELNLSSLELGDSALYFCASSVAAGSGANVLTFGAGSRLTVL.

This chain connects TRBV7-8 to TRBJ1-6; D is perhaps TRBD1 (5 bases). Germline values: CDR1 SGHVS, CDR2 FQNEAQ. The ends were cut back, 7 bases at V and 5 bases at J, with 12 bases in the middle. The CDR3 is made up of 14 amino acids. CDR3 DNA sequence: TGTGCCAGCAACTTGATAGGGGATAATTCACCCCTCCACTTT. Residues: CASNLIGDNSPLHF.